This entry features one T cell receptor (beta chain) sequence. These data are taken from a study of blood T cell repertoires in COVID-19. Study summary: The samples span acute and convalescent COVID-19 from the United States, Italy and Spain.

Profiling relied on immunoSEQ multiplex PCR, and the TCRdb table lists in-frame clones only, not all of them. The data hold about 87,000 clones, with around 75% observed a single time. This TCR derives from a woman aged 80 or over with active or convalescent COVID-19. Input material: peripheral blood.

For the CDR3, the DNA is TGTGCCAGCAGCCTCGCTAGCGGGGGGCACACAGATACGCAGTATTTT. Translated, it gives CASSLASGGHTDTQYF. J is TRBJ2-3 and V is TRBV4-2; 11 positions match TRBD2. V lost 4 bases, J lost 2 bases, and 5 bases stayed unmatched. The CDR3 consists of 16 residues. The germline CDR1 and CDR2 sequences are LGHNA and YNFKEQ.